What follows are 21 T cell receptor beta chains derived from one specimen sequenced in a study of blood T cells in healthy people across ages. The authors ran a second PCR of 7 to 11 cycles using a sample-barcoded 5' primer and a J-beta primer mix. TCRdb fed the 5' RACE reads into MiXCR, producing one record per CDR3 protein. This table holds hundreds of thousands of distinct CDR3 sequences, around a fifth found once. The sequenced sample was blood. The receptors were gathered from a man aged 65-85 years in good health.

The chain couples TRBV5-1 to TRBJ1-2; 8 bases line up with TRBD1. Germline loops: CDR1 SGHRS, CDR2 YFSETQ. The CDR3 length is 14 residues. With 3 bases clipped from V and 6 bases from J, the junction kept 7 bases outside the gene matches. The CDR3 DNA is TGCGCCAGCAGCTCCGGGACAGGCCCCAATGGCTACACCTTC. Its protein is CASSSGTGPNGYTF.

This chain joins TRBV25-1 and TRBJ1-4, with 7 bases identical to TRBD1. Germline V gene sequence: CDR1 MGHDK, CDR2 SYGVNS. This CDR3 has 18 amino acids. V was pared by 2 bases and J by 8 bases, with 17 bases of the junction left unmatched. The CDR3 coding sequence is TGTGCCAGCAGTGAAGACCCGGCAAAACAGGGGCTCGAAGAAAAACTGTTTTTT. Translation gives CASSEDPAKQGLEEKLFF.

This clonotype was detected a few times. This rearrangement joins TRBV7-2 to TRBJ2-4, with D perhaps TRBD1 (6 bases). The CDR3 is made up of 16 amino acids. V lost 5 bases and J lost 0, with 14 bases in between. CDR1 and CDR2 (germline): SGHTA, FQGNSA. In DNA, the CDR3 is TGTGCCAGCAGCGCAAACAGGGATTTAGCCAAAAACATTCAGTACTTC. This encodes CASSANRDLAKNIQYF.

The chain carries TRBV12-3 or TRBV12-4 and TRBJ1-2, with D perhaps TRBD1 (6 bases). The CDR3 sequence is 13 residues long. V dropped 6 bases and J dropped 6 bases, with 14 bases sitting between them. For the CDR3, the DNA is TGTGCCAGCAGCCATCCCAACAGGGATGGCTACACCTTC. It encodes CASSHPNRDGYTF.

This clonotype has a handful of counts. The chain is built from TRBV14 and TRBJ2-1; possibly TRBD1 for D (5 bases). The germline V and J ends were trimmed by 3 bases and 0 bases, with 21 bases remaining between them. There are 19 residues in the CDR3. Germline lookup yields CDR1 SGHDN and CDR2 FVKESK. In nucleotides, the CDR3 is TGTGCCAGCAGCCAGTATGCTAGGGGTGTTATTAGCTCCTACAATGAGCAGTTCTTC. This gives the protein CASSQYARGVISSYNEQFF.

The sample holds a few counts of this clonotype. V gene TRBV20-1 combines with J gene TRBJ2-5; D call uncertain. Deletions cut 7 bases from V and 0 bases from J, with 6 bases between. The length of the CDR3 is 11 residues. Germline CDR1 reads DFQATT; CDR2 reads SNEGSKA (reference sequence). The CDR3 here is CSGSHQETQYF. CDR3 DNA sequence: TGCAGTGGCTCACACCAAGAGACCCAGTACTTC.

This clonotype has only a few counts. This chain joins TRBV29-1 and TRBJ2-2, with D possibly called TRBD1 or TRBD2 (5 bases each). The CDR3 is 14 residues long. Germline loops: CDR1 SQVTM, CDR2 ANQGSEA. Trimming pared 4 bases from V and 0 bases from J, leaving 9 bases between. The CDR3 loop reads CSVVRGANTGELFF. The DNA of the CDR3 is TGCAGCGTTGTTCGAGGGGCGAACACCGGGGAGCTGTTTTTT.

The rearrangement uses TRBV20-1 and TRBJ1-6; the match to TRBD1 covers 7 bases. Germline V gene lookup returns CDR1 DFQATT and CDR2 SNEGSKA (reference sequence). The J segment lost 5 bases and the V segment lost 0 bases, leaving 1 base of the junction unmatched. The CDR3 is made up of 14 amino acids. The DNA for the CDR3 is TGCAGTGCTAGAGACCAGGGGGATAATTCACCCCTCCACTTT. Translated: CSARDQGDNSPLHF.

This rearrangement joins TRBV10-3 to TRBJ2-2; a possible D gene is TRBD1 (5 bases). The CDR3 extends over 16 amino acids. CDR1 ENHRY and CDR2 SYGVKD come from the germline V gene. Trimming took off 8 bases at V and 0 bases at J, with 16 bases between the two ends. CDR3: CAIGPDRAPNTGELFF. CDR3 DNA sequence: TGTGCCATCGGTCCCGACAGAGCCCCGAACACCGGGGAGCTGTTTTTT.

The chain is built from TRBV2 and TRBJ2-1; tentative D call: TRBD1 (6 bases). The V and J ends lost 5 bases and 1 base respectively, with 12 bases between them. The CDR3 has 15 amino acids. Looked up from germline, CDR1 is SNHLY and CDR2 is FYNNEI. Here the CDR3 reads CASSREGDSYNEQFF. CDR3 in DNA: TGTGCCAGCAGTCGAGAGGGGGATTCCTACAATGAGCAGTTCTTC.

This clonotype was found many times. The CDR3 reads CASSSRQGGGYTF. CDR3 nucleotides: TGTGCCAGCAGTTCCCGACAGGGGGGTGGCTACACCTTC. The chain combines TRBV28 with TRBJ1-2; 9 positions agree with TRBD1. The V gene's germline CDR1 is MDHEN and CDR2 SYDVKM. The CDR3 is made up of 13 amino acids. The J segment lost 7 bases and the V segment lost 4 bases, leaving 4 bases of the junction unmatched.

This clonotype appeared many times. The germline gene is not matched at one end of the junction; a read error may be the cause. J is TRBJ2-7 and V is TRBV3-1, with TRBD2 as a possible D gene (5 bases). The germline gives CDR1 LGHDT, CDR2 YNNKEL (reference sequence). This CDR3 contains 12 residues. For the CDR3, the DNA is TGCGCCAGCAGCCATCGGGGCTACGAGCAGTACTTC. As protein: CASSHRGYEQYF.

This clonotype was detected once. This CDR3 is CASGLGGVGQETQYF. DNA of the CDR3: TGTGCTAGTGGTTTAGGGGGAGTTGGTCAAGAGACCCAGTACTTC. The chain carries TRBV12-5 and TRBJ2-5; tentative D call: TRBD1 (6 bases). Trimming removed 3 bases at V and 2 bases at J, with 13 bases between. Germline lookup yields CDR1 LGHNT and CDR2 FRNRAP. The CDR3 is 15 residues long.

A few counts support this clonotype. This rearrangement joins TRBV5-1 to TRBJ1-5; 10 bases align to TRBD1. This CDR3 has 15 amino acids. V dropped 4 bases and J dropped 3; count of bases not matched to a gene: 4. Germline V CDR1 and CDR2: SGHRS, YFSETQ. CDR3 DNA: TGCGCCAGCAGCCCGACAGGGGGCAACAATCAGCCCCAGCATTTT. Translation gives CASSPTGGNNQPQHF. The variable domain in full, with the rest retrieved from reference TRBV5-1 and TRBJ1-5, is KAGVTQTPRYLIKTRGQQVTLSCSPISGHRSVSWYQQTPGQGLQFLFEYFSETQRNKGNFPGRFSGRQFSNSRSEMNVSTLELGDSALYLCASSPTGGNNQPQHFGDGTRLSIL.

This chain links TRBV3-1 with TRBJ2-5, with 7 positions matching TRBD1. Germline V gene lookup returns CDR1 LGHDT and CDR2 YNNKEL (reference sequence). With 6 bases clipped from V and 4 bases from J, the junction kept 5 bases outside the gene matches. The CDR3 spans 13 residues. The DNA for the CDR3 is TGTGCCAGCAGTCCGGACAGGCGAGAGACCCAGTACTTC. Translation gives CASSPDRRETQYF.

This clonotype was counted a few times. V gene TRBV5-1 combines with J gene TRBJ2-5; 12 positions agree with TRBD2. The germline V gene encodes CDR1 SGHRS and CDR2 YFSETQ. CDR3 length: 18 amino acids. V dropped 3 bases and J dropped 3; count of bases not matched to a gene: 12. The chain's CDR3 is CASSWGASGRGSKETQYF. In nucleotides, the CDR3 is TGCGCCAGCAGCTGGGGGGCTAGCGGGAGGGGATCGAAAGAGACCCAGTACTTC.

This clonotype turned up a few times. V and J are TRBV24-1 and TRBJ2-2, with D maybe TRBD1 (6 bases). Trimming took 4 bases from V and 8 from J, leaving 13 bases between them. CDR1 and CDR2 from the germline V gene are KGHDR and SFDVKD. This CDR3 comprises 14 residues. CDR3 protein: CATSERGSSGELFF. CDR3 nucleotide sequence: TGTGCCACCAGTGAAAGGGGGAGCTCGGGGGAGCTGTTTTTT.

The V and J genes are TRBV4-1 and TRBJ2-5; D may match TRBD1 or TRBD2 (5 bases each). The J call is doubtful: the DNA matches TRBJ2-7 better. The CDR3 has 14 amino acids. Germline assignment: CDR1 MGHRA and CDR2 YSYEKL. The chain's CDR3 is CASNHLGASYEQYF. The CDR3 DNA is TGCGCCAGCAACCATCTCGGGGCCTCCTACGAGCAGTACTTC.

The CDR3 spells CASSVGIGARDRTDVMMNEQFF. In DNA form, the CDR3 reads TGTGCCAGCAGCGTAGGAATCGGCGCCCGGGACAGGACGGACGTAATGATGAATGAGCAGTTCTTC. The chain joins TRBV9 to TRBJ2-1; 8 positions match TRBD1. With 0 bases clipped from V and 7 bases from J, the junction kept 27 bases outside the gene matches. Germline V gene data show CDR1 as SGDLS and CDR2 as YYNGEE. The CDR3 covers 22 residues. The variable domain in full, completed from reference TRBV9 and TRBJ2-1, reads DSGVTQTPKHLITATGQRVTLRCSPRSGDLSVYWYQQSLDQGLQFLIQYYNGEERAKGNILERFSAQQFPDLHSELNLSSLELGDSALYFCASSVGIGARDRTDVMMNEQFFGPGTRLTVL.

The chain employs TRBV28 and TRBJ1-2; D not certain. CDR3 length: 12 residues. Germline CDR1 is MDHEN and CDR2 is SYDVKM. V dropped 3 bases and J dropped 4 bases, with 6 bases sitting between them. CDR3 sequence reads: CASSLISYGYTF. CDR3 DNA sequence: TGTGCCAGCAGTTTGATCAGCTATGGCTACACCTTC.

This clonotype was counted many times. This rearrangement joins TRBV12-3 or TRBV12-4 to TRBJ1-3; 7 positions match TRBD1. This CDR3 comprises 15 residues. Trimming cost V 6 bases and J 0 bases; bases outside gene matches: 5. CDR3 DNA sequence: TGTGCCAGCAGGGCGGGACAGTACTCTGGAAACACCATATATTTT. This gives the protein CASRAGQYSGNTIYF.